Presented here are 12 T cell receptor beta chains from one specimen sequenced in a study of blood T cell repertoires in COVID-19. Clones were read by immunoSEQ multiplex PCR, and TCRdb kept only the in-frame ones, dropping some. The sample has 150,000 to 200,000 clones; over 75% are singletons. Sequenced: peripheral blood. The source of these receptors is a human donor in a cohort sampled during active COVID-19.

Turning to this clone: No conserved phenylalanine or tryptophan ends this CDR3, so it is likely a read error. No DNA is shown, since the ends of the CDR3 on it are uncertain; the CDR3 is the one TCRdb lists. The gene calls are TRBV28 and TRBJ1-2; the D call of TRBD1 is as the table states it, not checked on the DNA. The CDR3 extends over 14 residues, inclusive of both ends. Germline-derived CDR1 and CDR2 are MDHEN and SYDVKM. CDR3 loop: CASSLRGQGDRKKI.

This clone was recorded at least ten times. This chain joins TRBV4-3 and TRBJ1-2; 8 bases fit TRBD1. V trimming: 0 bases; J trimming: 5 bases; junction bases outside the gene matches: 11. Germline-derived CDR1 and CDR2 are LGHNA and YSLEER. The CDR3 spans 17 residues. The CDR3 loop is CASSQDMWAGGGYGYTF. The CDR3 DNA reads as TGCGCCAGCAGCCAAGATATGTGGGCAGGGGGCGGTTATGGCTACACCTTC.

The chain carries TRBV4-1 and TRBJ2-3; no firm D call. Germline loops: CDR1 MGHRA, CDR2 YSYEKL. The CDR3 has 18 amino acids. V lost 1 base, J lost 1 base, and 18 bases lay in between. The CDR3 sequence is CASSQVIAPRSGTDTQYF. DNA of the CDR3: TGCGCCAGCAGCCAAGTCATAGCCCCTCGCAGCGGCACAGATACGCAGTATTTT.

The V gene is TRBV23-1, the J gene TRBJ2-7; 9 bases are a match to TRBD2. TRBV23-1 is recorded as an ORF, its role being uncertain. This CDR3 contains 14 residues. V lost 6 bases, J lost 6 bases, and 9 bases stayed unmatched. CDR3: CASSGLARGIEQYF. CDR3 DNA sequence: TGCGCCAGCAGCGGACTAGCGCGAGGTATCGAGCAGTACTTC.

The DNA of the CDR3 is TGTGCCAGCAGTCCGACTAGCGGGAATGTCTATGAGCAGTTCTTC. Amino acids: CASSPTSGNVYEQFF. V and J are TRBV6-2 or TRBV6-3 and TRBJ2-1; 11 positions agree with TRBD2. The trim removed 5 bases at V and 8 bases at J, leaving 8 bases unmatched. The CDR3 is 15 amino acids. Germline V lookup: CDR1 MNHEY, CDR2 SVGEGT.

This clone showed up just a few times. The V call is TRBV7-2, the J call TRBJ2-7; D is unresolved. V shed 2 bases and J shed 0 bases, with 11 bases lying between them. This CDR3 has 15 residues. Germline V lookup: CDR1 SGHTA, CDR2 FQGNSA. The CDR3 DNA reads TGTGCCAGCAGCTTAAATGGCGGTAGCTCCTACGAGCAGTACTTC. Amino acid sequence: CASSLNGGSSYEQYF.

The chain links TRBV20-1 to TRBJ2-5, with 8 nucleotides matching TRBD2. Germline-derived CDR1 and CDR2 are DFQATT and SNEGSKA (reference sequence). The CDR3 has 11 amino acids. The ends lost 5 bases at V and 5 bases at J; junction bases unmatched: 1. The CDR3, as DNA: TGCAGTGCTCAGCGGGAGGAGACCCAGTACTTC. Protein product: CSAQREETQYF.

The chain is built from TRBV19 and TRBJ2-2, with 13 bases matching TRBD2. This CDR3 has 19 amino acids. Germline CDR1 is LNHDA and CDR2 is SQIVND (reference sequence). With 7 bases clipped from V and 0 bases from J, the junction kept 11 bases outside the gene matches. The CDR3, as DNA: TGTGCCAGTACTCCGTGGGGACTAGCGGGGTCCGCGAACACCGGGGAGCTGTTTTTT. It codes for CASTPWGLAGSANTGELFF.

The count of this clone is one. The chain links TRBV10-3 to TRBJ2-2; a weak D match, TRBD2 (6 bases). V was trimmed by 2 bases and J by 0 bases, leaving 10 bases between them. The CDR3 extends over 16 amino acids. Germline V gene data show CDR1 as ENHRY and CDR2 as SYGVKD. CDR3 sequence: CAISEGGAPNTGELFF. The CDR3 DNA sequence: TGTGCCATCAGTGAGGGAGGGGCCCCGAACACCGGGGAGCTGTTTTTT.

The V and J genes are TRBV28 and TRBJ1-2; D is perhaps TRBD1 (5 bases). Germline values: CDR1 MDHEN, CDR2 SYDVKM. CDR3 size: 14 residues. V lost 6 bases, J lost 4 bases, and 15 bases lay in between. In DNA form, the CDR3 reads TGTGCCAGCAGACCTATCGACAGTATCTATGGCTACACCTTC. Translated, it gives CASRPIDSIYGYTF.

The rearrangement links TRBV7-3 to TRBJ1-2; D uncertain. Trimming removed 3 bases from V and 7 bases from J, with 12 bases in between. In germline, CDR1 is SGHTA, CDR2 FQGTGA. The CDR3 loop spans 13 amino acids. The CDR3 DNA is TGTGCCAGCAGCTTCTCAGATCTCAGTGGCTACACCTTC. The encoded protein is CASSFSDLSGYTF.

The V gene is TRBV3-1 (or the pseudogene TRBV3-2), the J gene TRBJ2-1, with D perhaps matching TRBD1 (6 bases). Between the trimmed V and J ends, which lost 1 base and 8 bases, there was a span of 12 bases. This CDR3 has 14 residues. The V gene's germline CDR1 is LGHDT and CDR2 YNNKEL (reference sequence). The CDR3 sequence is CASSQGTACDEQFF. The CDR3 DNA sequence: TGTGCCAGCAGCCAAGGGACAGCATGCGATGAGCAGTTCTTC.